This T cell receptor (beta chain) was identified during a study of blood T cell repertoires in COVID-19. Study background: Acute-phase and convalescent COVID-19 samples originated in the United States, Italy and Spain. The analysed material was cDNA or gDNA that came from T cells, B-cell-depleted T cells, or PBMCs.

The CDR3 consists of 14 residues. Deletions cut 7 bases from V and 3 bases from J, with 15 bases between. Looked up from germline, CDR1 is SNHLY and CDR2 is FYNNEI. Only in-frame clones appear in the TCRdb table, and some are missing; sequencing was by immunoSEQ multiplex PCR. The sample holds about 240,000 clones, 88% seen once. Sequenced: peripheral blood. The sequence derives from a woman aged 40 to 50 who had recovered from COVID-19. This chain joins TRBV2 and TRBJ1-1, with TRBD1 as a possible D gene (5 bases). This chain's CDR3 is CASTRQPGDTEAFF. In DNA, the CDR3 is TGTGCCAGCACCCGACAGCCGGGAGACACTGAAGCTTTCTTT.